These 9 T cell receptor beta chains share one sample of origin, sequenced in a study of blood T cell repertoires in COVID-19. TCRdb keeps only in-frame clones here, not all; method: immunoSEQ multiplex PCR. The table shows fewer than 300,000 clones, with approximately 88% occurring only once. Specimen: peripheral blood. These receptors came from a young man with active or convalescent COVID-19.

The V and J genes are TRBV23-1 and TRBJ2-7; 11 nucleotides match TRBD1. TRBV23-1 is identified as an open reading frame with a role that is uncertain. This CDR3 spans 16 amino acids. CDR3 DNA: TGCGCTCTAAGACCCCCGGGACAGGGGGATTCGCACGAGCAGTACTTC. Translating it yields CALRPPGQGDSHEQYF.

V gene TRBV15 combines with J gene TRBJ2-3, with TRBD1 as a possible D gene (6 bases). V lost 3 bases to trimming and J lost 4 bases, with 11 bases between them. CDR1 LNHNV and CDR2 YYDKDF come from the germline V gene (reference sequence). This CDR3 is 14 amino acids long. The CDR3 loop is CATSSKQGSDTQYF. As DNA, the CDR3 is TGTGCCACCAGCAGCAAACAGGGATCAGATACGCAGTATTTT.

The table lists this clone with a count of one. The chain joins TRBV7-3 to TRBJ2-5, with 9 bases lining up with TRBD2. Germline loops: CDR1 SGHTA, CDR2 FQGTGA. J was trimmed by 3 bases and V by 2 bases; bases with no gene match: 4. This CDR3 has 15 amino acids. CDR3 amino acids: CASSLGGGAEETQYF. The CDR3 DNA follows: TGTGCCAGCAGCTTAGGCGGGGGGGCCGAAGAGACCCAGTACTTC.

This sequence joins TRBV9 and TRBJ2-2, with D possibly TRBD2 on 5 matching bases. CDR1 and CDR2 from the germline V gene are SGDLS and YYNGEE. The V end lost 0 bases, the J end lost 4 bases, and 7 bases lay between the germline ends. This CDR3 region has 14 residues. CDR3 sequence (DNA): TGTGCCAGCAGCGTAGAAGGGAGCACCGGGGAGCTGTTTTTT. Translation gives CASSVEGSTGELFF.

This chain links TRBV7-2 with TRBJ1-5; possibly TRBD1 for D (6 bases). Trimming pared 6 bases from V and 1 base from J, leaving 10 bases between. The CDR3 has 14 residues. Germline CDR1 and CDR2: SGHTA and FQGNSA. The CDR3 DNA reads TGTGCCAGCAGGCCCGGGACAAGCAATCAGCCCCAGCATTTT. Its protein product is CASRPGTSNQPQHF.

This chain uses TRBV7-2 with TRBJ2-4; a weak D match, TRBD1 (5 bases). This CDR3 comprises 18 residues. CDR1 is SGHTA, CDR2 FQGNSA, per germline. Trimming pared 3 bases from V and 3 bases from J, leaving 21 bases between. The CDR3 nucleotides are TGTGCCAGCAGCTTTCCCCAGGGAAGGAGCCGAGTCAAAAACATTCAGTACTTC. Translating gives CASSFPQGRSRVKNIQYF.

V is TRBV9 and J is TRBJ2-7; TRBD1 matches at 10 bases. In germline, CDR1 is SGDLS, CDR2 YYNGEE. This CDR3 has 15 amino acids. V lost 3 bases to trimming and J lost 2 bases; unmatched junction nucleotides: 5. CDR3 bases: TGTGCCAGCAGCGCCCGGGACAGGGGCACCTACGAGCAGTACTTC. It yields the protein CASSARDRGTYEQYF.

This clone was counted once. V is TRBV6-5 and J is TRBJ2-3, with 9 bases that match TRBD2. The germline gives CDR1 MNHEY, CDR2 SVGAGI. With 9 bases clipped from V and 4 bases from J, the junction kept 8 bases outside the gene matches. The CDR3 loop spans 14 amino acids. CDR3 loop: CASQAGGPPDTQYF. The CDR3 DNA sequence: TGTGCCAGTCAGGCGGGGGGGCCACCAGATACGCAGTATTTT.

The chain joins TRBV2 to TRBJ1-5, with D tentatively TRBD1 (6 bases). Germline lookup yields CDR1 SNHLY and CDR2 FYNNEI. The V and J ends lost 7 bases and 1 base respectively, with 8 bases between them. The CDR3 is made up of 13 amino acids. The CDR3 bases are TGTGCCAGCATTGGACAGAGCAATCAGCCCCAGCATTTT. The encoded protein is CASIGQSNQPQHF.